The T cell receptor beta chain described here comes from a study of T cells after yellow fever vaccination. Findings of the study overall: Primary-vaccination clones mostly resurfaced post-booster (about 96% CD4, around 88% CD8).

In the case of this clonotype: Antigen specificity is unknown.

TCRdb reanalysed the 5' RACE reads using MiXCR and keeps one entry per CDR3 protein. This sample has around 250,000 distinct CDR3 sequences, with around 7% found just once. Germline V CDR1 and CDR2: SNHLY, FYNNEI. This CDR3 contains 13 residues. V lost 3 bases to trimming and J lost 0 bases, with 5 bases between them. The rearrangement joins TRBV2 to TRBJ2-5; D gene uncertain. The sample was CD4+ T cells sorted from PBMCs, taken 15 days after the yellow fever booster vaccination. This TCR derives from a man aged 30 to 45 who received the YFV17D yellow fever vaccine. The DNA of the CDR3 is TGTGCCAGCAGTGAGGCGAACCAAGAGACCCAGTACTTC. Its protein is CASSEANQETQYF.